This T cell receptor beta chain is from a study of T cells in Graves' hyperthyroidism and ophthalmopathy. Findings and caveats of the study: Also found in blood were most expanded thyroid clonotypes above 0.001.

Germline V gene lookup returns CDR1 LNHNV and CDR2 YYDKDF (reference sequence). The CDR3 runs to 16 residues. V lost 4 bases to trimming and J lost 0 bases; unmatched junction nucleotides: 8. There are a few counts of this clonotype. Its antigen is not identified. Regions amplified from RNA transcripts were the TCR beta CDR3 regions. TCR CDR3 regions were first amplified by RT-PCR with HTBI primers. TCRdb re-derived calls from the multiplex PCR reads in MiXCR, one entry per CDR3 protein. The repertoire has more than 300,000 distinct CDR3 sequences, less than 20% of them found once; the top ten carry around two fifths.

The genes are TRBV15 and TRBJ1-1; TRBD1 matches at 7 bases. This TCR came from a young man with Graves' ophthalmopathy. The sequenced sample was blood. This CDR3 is CATSKGQGQLNTEAFF. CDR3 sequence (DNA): TGTGCCACCAGCAAGGGGCAGGGACAGCTGAACACTGAAGCTTTCTTT. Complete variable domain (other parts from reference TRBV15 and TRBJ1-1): DAMVIQNPRYQVTQFGKPVTLSCSQTLNHNVMYWYQQKSSQAPKLLFHYYDKDFNNEADTPDNFQSRRPNTSFCFLDIRSPGLGDTAMYLCATSKGQGQLNTEAFFGQGTRLTVV.